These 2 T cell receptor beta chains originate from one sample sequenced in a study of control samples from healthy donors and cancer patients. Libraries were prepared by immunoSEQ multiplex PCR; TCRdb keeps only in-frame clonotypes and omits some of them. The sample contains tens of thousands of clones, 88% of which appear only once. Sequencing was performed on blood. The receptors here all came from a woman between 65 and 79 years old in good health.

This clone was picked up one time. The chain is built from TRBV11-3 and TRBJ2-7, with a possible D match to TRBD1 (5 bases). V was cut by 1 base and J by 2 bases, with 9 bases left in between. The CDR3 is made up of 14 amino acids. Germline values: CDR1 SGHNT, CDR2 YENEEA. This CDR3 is CASSLGGRAYEQYF. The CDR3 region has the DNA TGTGCCAGCAGCTTAGGCGGCAGGGCCTACGAGCAGTACTTC.

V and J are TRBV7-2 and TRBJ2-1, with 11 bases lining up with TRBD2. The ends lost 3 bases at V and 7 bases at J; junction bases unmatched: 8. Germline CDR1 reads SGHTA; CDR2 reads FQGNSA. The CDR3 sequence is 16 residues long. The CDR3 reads CASSFQLAGGRNEQFF. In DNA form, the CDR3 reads TGTGCCAGCAGCTTTCAGCTAGCGGGAGGTAGGAATGAGCAGTTCTTC.